This T cell receptor (beta chain) was sequenced for a study of cytomegalovirus exposure and HLA in healthy donors. Findings of the study overall: HLA restriction was apparent for most CMV-associated TCR beta chains in a later analysis. HLA allele associations emerged for under 20,000 TCR beta sequences in a later analysis, at 0.05 false discovery rate.

Those who donated were healthy bone marrow donors. Both 60 Vbeta primers and 13 Jbeta primers went into the PCR. In the study's own analysis: The count from a later analysis was 79 million or so unique TCR beta chains, 9.5 million to 13 million of them shared. Libraries were prepared by immunoSEQ multiplex PCR; TCRdb keeps only in-frame clonotypes and omits some of them. V, J and clone size derive from that table, while D and trimming were established from the DNA sequence. The top ten hold over 8.5% of the sample, which has about 78,000 clones, more than 65% seen once. Germline trimming cut 5 bases from V and 9 bases from J; bases unmatched to any gene: 12. The V gene's germline CDR1 is SGHDT and CDR2 YYEEEE. The CDR3 sequence is 15 residues long. Remarks on this clone: Its antigen is unidentified.

Source material: PBMCs. The TCR comes from a woman in her thirties or forties in good health and CMV-seropositive. The genes are TRBV5-6 and TRBJ2-4; 9 bases line up with TRBD1. CDR3 in amino acids: CASSLEGQGKGIQYF. The CDR3, as DNA: TGTGCCAGCAGTCTGGAGGGACAGGGTAAAGGCATTCAGTACTTC.